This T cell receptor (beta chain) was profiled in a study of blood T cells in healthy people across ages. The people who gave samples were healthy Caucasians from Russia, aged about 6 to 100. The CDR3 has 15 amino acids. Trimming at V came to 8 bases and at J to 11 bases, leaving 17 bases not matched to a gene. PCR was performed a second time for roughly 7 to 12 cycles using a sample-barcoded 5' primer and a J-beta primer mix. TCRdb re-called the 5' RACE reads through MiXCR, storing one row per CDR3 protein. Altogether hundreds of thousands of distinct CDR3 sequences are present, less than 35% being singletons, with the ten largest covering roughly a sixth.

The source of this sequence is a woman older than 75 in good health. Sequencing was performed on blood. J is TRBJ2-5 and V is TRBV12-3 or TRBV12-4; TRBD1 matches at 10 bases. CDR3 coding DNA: TGTGCCAGCGGTGGGGCGGACAGGGGGAACAATGAGCAGTACTTC. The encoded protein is CASGGADRGNNEQYF.